The T cell receptor (beta chain) described here comes from a study of control samples from healthy donors and cancer patients. CDR3 size: 16 residues. Per the germline V gene, CDR1 is MNHEY and CDR2 is SVGAGI. V trimming: 2 bases; J trimming: 8 bases; junction bases outside the gene matches: 6. Generated by immunoSEQ multiplex PCR, the TCRdb table keeps only in-frame clones and is missing some. The table has tens of thousands of clones, 89% seen once. Source material: PBMCs. The TCR originated in a man aged 35 to 55 with colorectal cancer. This sequence joins TRBV6-5 and TRBJ2-1, with 13 nucleotides matching TRBD2. The DNA for the CDR3 is TGTGCCAGCAGTTACCCGGGACTAGCGGGAAGGGATGAGCAGTTCTTC. It encodes CASSYPGLAGRDEQFF.